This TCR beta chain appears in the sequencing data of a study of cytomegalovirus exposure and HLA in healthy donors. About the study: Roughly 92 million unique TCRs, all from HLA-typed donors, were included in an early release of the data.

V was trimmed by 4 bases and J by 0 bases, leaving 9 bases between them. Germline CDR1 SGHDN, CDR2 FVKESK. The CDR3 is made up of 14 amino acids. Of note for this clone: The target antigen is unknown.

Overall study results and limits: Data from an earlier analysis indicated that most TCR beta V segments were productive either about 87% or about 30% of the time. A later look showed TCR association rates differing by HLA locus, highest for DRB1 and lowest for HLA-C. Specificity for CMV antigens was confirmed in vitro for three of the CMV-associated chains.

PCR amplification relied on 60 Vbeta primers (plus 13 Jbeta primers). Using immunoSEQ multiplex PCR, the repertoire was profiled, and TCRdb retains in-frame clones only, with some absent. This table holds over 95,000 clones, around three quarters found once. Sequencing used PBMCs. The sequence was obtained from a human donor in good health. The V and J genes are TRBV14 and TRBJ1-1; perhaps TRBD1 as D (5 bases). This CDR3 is CASSRQNMNTEAFF. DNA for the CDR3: TGTGCCAGCAGCCGACAGAACATGAACACTGAAGCTTTCTTT.